The entry that follows covers one T cell receptor beta chain sequence. TCRdb keeps only in-frame clones here, not all; method: immunoSEQ multiplex PCR. Here the sample spans 70,000 to 95,000 clones, around 90% being singletons. The data stem from a study of identifying expanded T cells in peripheral blood. Collection occurred without any documented infections or immune events in donors. V lost 9 bases and J lost 5; bases outside the gene matches: 15. The CDR3 loop spans 16 amino acids. Per germline, CDR1 LNHDA and CDR2 SQIVND (reference sequence). The clonotype comes from a person between 18 and 70 years old in good health. Material for sequencing was blood. The chain has TRBV19 and TRBJ1-1; 10 bases agree with TRBD1. CDR3 amino acids: CASRTDRGPGRTEAFF. DNA for the CDR3: TGTGCCAGCCGTACCGACAGGGGGCCGGGGAGGACTGAAGCTTTCTTT.